A selection of T cell receptor beta chains follows, all from one sample in a study of OX40 agonist ivuxolimab in advanced cancers. The table came from immunoSEQ multiplex PCR; TCRdb's copy has only in-frame clones and leaves some out. The sample consists of over 90,000 clones, around 87% of them appearing once. The sample here was CD4+ or CD8+ T cells sorted from blood, taken in a trial of the OX40 agonist ivuxolimab. The receptors originated from an adult with an advanced solid tumor such as melanoma, head and neck, liver or kidney cancer. CDR3s include the opening cysteine and the closing phenylalanine or tryptophan. Clone size is given for some rows only: seen once, a few or many times, or a class if the clone is expanded.

v_gene	abundance	j_gene	CDR3aa
TRBV27	-	TRBJ2-5	CASRSPGLAGGRLQTQYF
TRBV14	-	TRBJ1-1	CASSHTPATEAFF
TRBV1	-	TRBJ2-1	CTSSQVGPEQFF
TRBV19	once	TRBJ2-7	CASSIAGGPFDEQYF
TRBV5-4	-	TRBJ1-3	CASSPDPNRAGGNTIYF
TRBV7-9	-	TRBJ2-7	CASSLTTGTYEQYF
TRBV7-8	-	TRBJ2-5	CASTQVRVGQETQYF
TRBV18	-	TRBJ1-1	CASSPQGSMNTEAFF
TRBV18	-	TRBJ1-3	CASSLTDSGNTIYF
TRBV19	-	TRBJ2-6	CASSLPGQGSPGANVLTF
TRBV6-6	-	TRBJ2-1	CASSYSSINEQFF
TRBV5-1	few	TRBJ1-6	CASSLAGRSSYNSPLHF
TRBV5-1	-	TRBJ1-5	CASSKTGDLSNQPQHF
TRBV28	-	TRBJ2-2	CASNTLGRTSGRTGELFF
TRBV6-6	-	TRBJ1-1	CASSHPGQGNTEAFF
TRBV10-1	-	TRBJ2-7	CASSGGERGRLSYEQYF
TRBV7-9	-	TRBJ2-3	CASASDSTDTQYF
TRBV4-2	-	TRBJ2-1	CASSQDNGAYNEQFF
TRBV9	-	TRBJ2-2	CASSVALGSSAGELFF
TRBV28	-	TRBJ1-2	CASSLSLGGYTF
TRBV6-1	-	TRBJ1-5	CASSEYRVGQPQHF
TRBV19	-	TRBJ1-5	CASSIWEPLNHYSNQPQHF
TRBV7-9	-	TRBJ2-5	CASSFSETQYF